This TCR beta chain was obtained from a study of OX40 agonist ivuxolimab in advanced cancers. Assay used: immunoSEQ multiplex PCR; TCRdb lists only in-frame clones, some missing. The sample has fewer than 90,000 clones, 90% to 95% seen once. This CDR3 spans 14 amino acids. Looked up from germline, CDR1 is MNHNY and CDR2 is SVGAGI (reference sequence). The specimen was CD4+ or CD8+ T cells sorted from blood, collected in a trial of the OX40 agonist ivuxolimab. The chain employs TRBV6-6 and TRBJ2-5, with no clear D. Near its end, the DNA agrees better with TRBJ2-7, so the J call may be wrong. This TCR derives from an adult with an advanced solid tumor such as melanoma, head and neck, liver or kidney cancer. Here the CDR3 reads CASSPTPASYEQYF. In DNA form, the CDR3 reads TGTGCCAGCAGTCCTACTCCCGCCTCCTACGAGCAGTACTTC.